Listed here are 16 T cell receptor beta chains from one sample, sequenced in a study of T cell responses to AZD1222 COVID-19 vaccine. Method: immunoSEQ multiplex PCR; TCRdb's copy keeps in-frame clones and lacks some. The sample holds roughly 180,000 clones, about 91% seen once. This specimen was peripheral blood, taken 28 days after the second AZD1222 dose. These TCRs come from an adult who received the AZD1222 COVID-19 vaccine.

The CDR3: CASSSGGRYEKLFF. CDR3 DNA: TGTGCCAGCAGCTCAGGGGGGAGATATGAAAAACTGTTTTTT. The chain employs TRBV5-8 and TRBJ1-4, with 7 bases identical to TRBD1. The J segment lost 6 bases and the V segment lost 3 bases, leaving 5 bases of the junction unmatched. Germline-derived CDR1 and CDR2 are SGHTS and YDEGEE. This CDR3 has 14 amino acids.

The V and J genes are TRBV5-6 and TRBJ1-1, with D possibly TRBD1 on 5 matching bases. The germline gives CDR1 SGHDT, CDR2 YYEEEE. CDR3 length: 14 amino acids. V was shortened by 1 base and J by 4 bases, with 11 bases between the two germline ends. The DNA of the CDR3 is TGTGCCAGCAGCTTGTCCCACGGGGGCACTGAAGCTTTCTTT. This translates into CASSLSHGGTEAFF.

This clone is a singleton in its sample. V is TRBV28 and J is TRBJ2-3, with D unresolved. The germline gives CDR1 MDHEN, CDR2 SYDVKM. V lost 5 bases, J lost 0 bases, and 6 bases lay in between. The CDR3 is 13 residues long. CDR3 region: CASSPASTDTQYF. The DNA of the CDR3 is TGTGCCAGCAGTCCGGCAAGCACAGATACGCAGTATTTT. Full variable domain (remainder filled in from reference TRBV28 and TRBJ2-3): DVKVTQSSRYLVKRTGEKVFLECVQDMDHENMFWYRQDPGLGLRLIYFSYDVKMKEKGDIPEGYSVSREKKERFSLILESASTNQTSMYLCASSPASTDTQYFGPGTRLTVL.

The chain employs TRBV27 and TRBJ1-1; possible D gene TRBD1, 5 bases. Trimming took 5 bases from V and 1 from J, leaving 14 bases between them. This CDR3 is built from 15 residues. Germline loops: CDR1 MNHEY, CDR2 SMNVEV (reference sequence). The CDR3 coding sequence is TGTGCCAGCAGTCCCCGGGGGATAGGGAACACTGAAGCTTTCTTT. Protein: CASSPRGIGNTEAFF.

V gene TRBV25-1 combines with J gene TRBJ2-3, with a tentative D call TRBD1 (5 bases). Trimming shortened V by 6 bases and J by 15 bases, and 19 bases separated the two germline ends. CDR3 length: 12 residues. CDR1 and CDR2 from the germline V gene are MGHDK and SYGVNS. CDR3 sequence (DNA): TGTGCCAGCAGCACTTATGCCACCGGACAATATTTT. Protein product: CASSTYATGQYF.

This chain connects TRBV7-8 to TRBJ1-1; 8 nucleotides line up with TRBD1. Germline loops: CDR1 SGHVS, CDR2 FQNEAQ. V shed 1 base and J 1 base; nucleotides not matched to a gene: 8. The CDR3 totals 17 residues. CDR3 residues: CASSLERVQGENTEAFF. The DNA of the CDR3 is TGTGCCAGCAGCTTAGAGAGGGTACAGGGGGAGAACACTGAAGCTTTCTTT.

This rearrangement joins TRBV3-1 (or the pseudogene TRBV3-2) to TRBJ2-3, with TRBD2 matching over 10 bases. Germline V gives CDR1 LGHDT, CDR2 YNNKEL (reference sequence). This CDR3 is built from 17 residues. Trimming removed 1 base from V and 0 bases from J; junction bases left unmatched: 4. CDR3 region: CASSQAGLALSTDTQYF. The CDR3 DNA reads TGTGCCAGCAGCCAAGCGGGACTAGCGCTAAGCACAGATACGCAGTATTTT.

The J gene is TRBJ2-5, the V gene TRBV7-3; D gene ambiguous. Trimming took 3 bases from V and 2 from J, leaving 7 bases between them. There are 13 residues in the CDR3. CDR1 is SGHTA, CDR2 FQGTGA, per germline. CDR3 protein: CASSLSLQETQYF. The CDR3 nucleotides read TGTGCCAGCAGCTTGTCCCTACAAGAGACCCAGTACTTC.

This chain uses TRBV27 with TRBJ1-2; D is perhaps TRBD1 (5 bases). Trimming pared 5 bases from V and 4 bases from J, leaving 11 bases between. The CDR3 contains 13 residues. The germline CDR1 and CDR2 sequences are MNHEY and SMNVEV (reference sequence). CDR3 residues: CASSRQKSYGYTF. CDR3 DNA: TGTGCCAGCAGTCGACAGAAATCCTATGGCTACACCTTC.

V is TRBV19 and J is TRBJ1-1; no clear D gene. CDR1 LNHDA and CDR2 SQIVND come from the germline V gene (reference sequence). The CDR3 consists of 14 residues. Trimming left V 3 bases short and J 5 bases short, with 13 bases between. CDR3 region: CASSIKIRITEAFF. CDR3 in DNA: TGTGCCAGTAGTATCAAAATTAGGATTACTGAAGCTTTCTTT.

V and J are TRBV2 and TRBJ2-3, with D perhaps matching TRBD1 (5 bases). This CDR3 has 14 amino acids. V was trimmed by 6 bases and J by 3 bases, leaving 13 bases between them. Germline V lookup: CDR1 SNHLY, CDR2 FYNNEI. The CDR3: CASRVTGYTDTQYF. CDR3 nucleotide sequence: TGTGCCAGCAGGGTTACAGGTTATACAGATACGCAGTATTTT.

This clone came up once. The rearrangement joins TRBV6-5 to TRBJ1-1; D possibly corresponds to TRBD1 (5 bases). The germline gives CDR1 MNHEY, CDR2 SVGAGI. V shed 0 bases and J shed 4 bases, with 12 bases lying between them. CDR3 size: 15 residues. CDR3 in DNA: TGTGCCAGCAGTTACTCCGGGCCCGGGGGCACTGAAGCTTTCTTT. Protein sequence: CASSYSGPGGTEAFF.

The rearrangement uses TRBV7-2 and TRBJ2-1; 11 positions match TRBD2. J was trimmed by 9 bases and V by 4 bases; bases with no gene match: 17. The CDR3 covers 18 residues. The germline V gene encodes CDR1 SGHTA and CDR2 FQGNSA. The CDR3 DNA is TGTGCCAGCAGCTACAAAGGGACTAGCGGAGCCAGTACAGGTGAGCAGTTCTTC. Protein sequence: CASSYKGTSGASTGEQFF.

V gene TRBV30 combines with J gene TRBJ2-7; D might be TRBD2 (5 bases). Germline CDR1 reads GTSNPN; CDR2 reads SVGIG (reference sequence). The CDR3 is 12 amino acids. V lost 0 bases to trimming and J lost 6 bases, with 9 bases between them. CDR3 sequence reads: CAWSVTEAEQYF. The CDR3 coding sequence is TGTGCCTGGAGTGTTACGGAGGCCGAGCAGTACTTC.

This clone came up once. This chain joins TRBV5-4 and TRBJ2-3; D remains unclear. Germline CDR1 is SGHNT and CDR2 is YYREEE (reference sequence). This CDR3 contains 13 residues. With 0 bases removed from V and 5 bases from J, the gap between germline ends came to 7 bases. The CDR3 is CASSLDPKDTQYF. CDR3 bases: TGTGCCAGCAGCTTGGACCCGAAAGATACGCAGTATTTT.

This chain joins TRBV18 and TRBJ1-2; the D gene is possibly TRBD1 (5 bases). The CDR3 is 16 residues long. V shed 2 bases and J shed 6 bases, with 19 bases lying between them. Germline V gene lookup returns CDR1 KGHSH and CDR2 LQKENI. CDR3 in DNA: TGTGCCAGCTCACCAGAGCTGGGGCCAACTACCAATGGCTACACCTTC. Its protein product is CASSPELGPTTNGYTF.